Listed below are T cell receptor beta chains from one sample, sequenced in a study of breast tumors, draining lymph nodes, adjacent tissues. In TCRdb, the multiplex PCR reads were re-called with MiXCR into one record per CDR3 protein. The sample has around 130,000 distinct CDR3 sequences, 21% seen once. The material sequenced was axillary lymph node tissue. Receptor source: a female donor with breast cancer. Some clones in this sample may be carry-over from other donors' samples. Both conserved end residues are part of each CDR3. D genes are given only for firm matches. Not all rows give a size; the values are once, few, many and, for expanded clones, a class.

v_call	d_call	j_call	clone_size	cdr3_aa	cdr3_nt
TRBV6-5	NA	TRBJ1-6	many	CASSYDGTYNSPLHF	TGTGCCAGCAGTTACGACGGAACCTATAATTCACCCCTCCACTTT
TRBV19	NA	TRBJ2-6	many	CASSTVPRNSGANVLTF	TGTGCCAGTAGTACCGTCCCCAGAAACTCTGGGGCCAACGTCCTGACTTTC
TRBV19	NA	TRBJ1-2	many	CASSITGGGDGYTF	TGTGCCAGTAGTATAACCGGGGGCGGCGATGGCTACACCTTC
TRBV7-3	NA	TRBJ2-1	many	CASSLLGLNEQFF	TGTGCCAGCAGCTTATTAGGGTTGAATGAGCAGTTCTTC
TRBV6-5	TRBD1	TRBJ1-3	many	CASGAGTGLGNTIYF	TGTGCCAGCGGTGCCGGGACAGGTCTTGGAAACACCATATATTTT
TRBV11-2	NA	TRBJ2-5	many	CASSLGNLAVHAQETQYF	TGTGCCAGCAGCTTAGGAAATTTAGCGGTCCACGCCCAAGAGACCCAGTACTTC
TRBV7-9	NA	TRBJ2-5	NA	CASSPGGLGVEAQCF	TGTGCCAGCAGCCCTGGGGGTTTAGGTGTAGAGGCCCAGTGCTTC
TRBV11-2	NA	TRBJ2-6	NA	CASSQLGVAGANVLTF	TGTGCCAGCAGCCAACTCGGGGTGGCTGGGGCCAACGTCCTGACTTTC
TRBV9	TRBD2	TRBJ2-1	many	CASSSSGRAGGEQFF	TGTGCCAGCAGCTCCAGCGGGAGGGCCGGGGGGGAGCAGTTCTTC
TRBV9	NA	TRBJ1-2	NA	CVSSVAKENYGYTF	TGTGTCAGCAGCGTAGCTAAGGAGAACTATGGCTACACCTTC
TRBV3-1	NA	TRBJ2-7	many	CASSQVYSGQYF	TGTGCCAGCAGCCAGGTTTACAGCGGGCAGTACTTC
TRBV12-3/TRBV12-4	TRBD2	TRBJ2-7	many	CASSLPWTSGSIIPYEQYF	TGTGCCAGCAGTTTACCATGGACTAGCGGGAGTATAATCCCCTACGAGCAGTACTTC
TRBV6-5	TRBD1	TRBJ1-2	many	CASSRDPGQIIYGYTF	TGTGCCAGCAGTAGAGACCCGGGACAGATCATCTATGGCTACACCTTC
TRBV27	NA	TRBJ1-2	many	CASSYRANYGYTF	TGTGCCAGCAGTTACAGAGCTAACTATGGCTACACCTTC
TRBV15	NA	TRBJ2-2	many	CATSRDLSRGELFF	TGTGCCACCAGCAGAGATCTCTCCAGGGGGGAGCTGTTTTTT
TRBV6-1	TRBD2	TRBJ2-2	many	CASSEAPSRASGRAGELFF	TGTGCCAGCAGTGAAGCGCCGAGCCGGGCCTCGGGGAGGGCCGGGGAGCTGTTTTTT
TRBV24-1	NA	TRBJ2-3	many	CATSDSVGGGTDTQYF	TGTGCCACCAGTGATTCCGTCGGGGGCGGCACAGATACGCAGTATTTT
TRBV5-1	TRBD2	TRBJ2-2	many	CASSLVASGGELFF	TGCGCCAGCAGCTTGGTGGCTAGCGGCGGGGAGCTGTTTTTT
TRBV9	NA	TRBJ2-2	many	CASSFRGEPATGELFF	TGTGCCAGCAGCTTCAGGGGGGAGCCCGCGACCGGGGAGCTGTTTTTT
TRBV7-9	NA	TRBJ2-1	many	CASSSPSELSYNEQFF	TGTGCCAGCAGCTCCCCCTCCGAACTGTCCTACAATGAGCAGTTCTTC
TRBV7-8	NA	TRBJ2-7	many	CASSTRQAYEQYF	TGTGCCAGCAGCACCCGACAGGCCTACGAGCAGTACTTC
TRBV20-1	NA	TRBJ1-2	many	CSARDTGNYGYTF	TGCAGTGCTAGAGATACAGGGAACTATGGCTACACCTTC
TRBV20-1	NA	TRBJ1-2	many	CSARRDFDYGYTF	TGCAGTGCTAGACGGGACTTCGACTATGGCTACACCTTC
TRBV20-1	TRBD1	TRBJ2-7	many	CSARVPGQGSEQYF	TGCAGTGCTCGGGTCCCGGGACAGGGAAGTGAGCAGTACTTC
TRBV3-1	NA	TRBJ1-6	many	CASSQDLVAPLHF	TGTGCCAGCAGCCAAGACTTGGTTGCACCCCTCCACTTT
TRBV20-1	TRBD2	TRBJ2-5	many	CSAKGLAIPQETQYF	TGCAGTGCCAAGGGACTAGCGATACCTCAAGAGACCCAGTACTTC
TRBV20-1	NA	TRBJ2-1	many	CSAKIGTPLYNEQFF	TGCAGTGCTAAAATCGGGACTCCCTTATACAATGAGCAGTTCTTC
TRBV7-3	NA	TRBJ2-7	many	CASSLRGELEQYF	TGTGCCAGCAGCTTAAGGGGGGAGCTCGAGCAGTACTTC
TRBV30	NA	TRBJ2-7	many	CAWSGYGAGDSYEQYF	TGTGCCTGGAGTGGGTATGGGGCAGGCGACTCCTACGAGCAGTACTTC
TRBV20-1	NA	TRBJ2-5	many	CSARAPTGETQYF	TGCAGTGCTAGGGCACCCACCGGGGAGACCCAGTACTTC
TRBV6-6	NA	TRBJ2-3	many	CASSYSRGLGDTQYF	TGTGCCAGCAGCTACTCAAGGGGGTTAGGAGATACGCAGTATTTT
TRBV6-2/TRBV6-3	NA	TRBJ1-5	few	CASSYWTLSNQPQHF	TGTGCCAGCAGTTACTGGACTCTTAGCAATCAGCCCCAGCATTTT
TRBV28	TRBD2	TRBJ2-5	NA	CASSFLGTSGGHQETQYF	TGTGCCAGCAGTTTCCTTGGGACTAGCGGGGGACACCAAGAGACCCAGTACTTC
TRBV19	NA	TRBJ2-1	many	CASSISGRAAGYNEQFF	TGTGCCAGTAGTATTTCAGGGCGAGCGGCCGGCTACAATGAGCAGTTCTTC
TRBV18	NA	TRBJ1-1	NA	CASSPQMNTEAFF	TGTGCCAGCTCACCACAAATGAACACTGAAGCTTTCTTT
TRBV2	NA	TRBJ2-3	many	CASGTSTDTQYF	TGTGCCAGCGGTACTAGCACAGATACGCAGTATTTT
TRBV6-1	NA	TRBJ1-2	NA	CASIPGGTNYGYTF	TGTGCCAGCATCCCCGGGGGGACTAACTATGGCTACACCTTC
TRBV7-3	NA	TRBJ2-7	many	CASSLGDF	TGTGCCAGCAGCCTTGGGGACTTC
TRBV6-6	NA	TRBJ2-7	many	CASSSPREQSYEQYF	TGTGCCAGCAGTTCTCCTCGGGAGCAGTCCTACGAGCAGTACTTC
TRBV20-1	NA	TRBJ2-3	many	CSARDGLANLMGADTQYF	TGCAGTGCTAGAGATGGGCTAGCTAACCTTATGGGCGCAGATACGCAGTATTTT
TRBV30	NA	TRBJ1-2	NA	CAWSLGEAYGYTF	TGTGCCTGGAGTTTAGGGGAGGCCTATGGCTACACCTTC
TRBV7-9	NA	TRBJ1-2	many	CASSPEGIMGGYTF	TGTGCCAGCAGCCCCGAAGGCATTATGGGCGGCTACACCTTC
TRBV20-1	NA	TRBJ2-7	many	CSAQPYDGLSYEQYF	TGCAGTGCCCAGCCCTACGACGGGTTGTCCTACGAGCAGTACTTC
TRBV7-8	NA	TRBJ1-6	many	CASSLGQQNSPLHF	TGTGCCAGCAGCTTAGGACAGCAAAATTCACCCCTCCACTTT
TRBV30	TRBD2	TRBJ2-3	NA	CAWSGGLAVFSDTQYF	TGTGCCTGGAGTGGGGGTCTAGCGGTTTTCTCAGATACGCAGTATTTT
TRBV14	NA	TRBJ2-2	many	CASSQDAPIRVARESYFTGELFF	TGTGCCAGCAGCCAAGATGCCCCCATCCGGGTCGCGAGGGAATCCTACTTCACCGGGGAGCTGTTTTTT
TRBV9	NA	TRBJ2-1	many	CASSVGMTIGDEQFF	TGTGCCAGCAGCGTAGGTATGACTATTGGGGATGAGCAGTTCTTC
TRBV20-1	TRBD1	TRBJ2-7	many	CSAGTGGRNEQYF	TGCAGTGCCGGGACAGGGGGGCGTAACGAGCAGTACTTC
TRBV7-9	TRBD1	TRBJ1-1	NA	CASSSDPMDRELSEAFF	TGTGCCAGCAGCTCCGATCCGATGGACAGGGAACTCTCTGAAGCTTTCTTT